A single sample gave rise to the 11 T cell receptor beta chains below, sequenced in a study of T cell repertoires in cytomegalovirus infection (dated by TCRdb to about 2019). The instrument given in TCRdb is Illumina HiSeq 1500. The public reads were run again by TCRdb, first through fastp at Q25 and then through MiXCR, and only productive beta chains were kept. Each CDR3 protein gets just one entry, which takes the most common genes and DNA from the rows behind it. This sample gives roughly 500,000 distinct CDR3 sequences in total; 11% of them show up just once. The biggest ten clones account for roughly 10% of the sample. The sequenced sample consisted of PBMCs. These receptors were collected from a human donor in good health (CMV status not recorded). Some clones in this sample may be carry-over from other donors' samples.

This clonotype was counted many times. This rearrangement joins TRBV6-5 to TRBJ2-1; D call uncertain. The V gene's germline CDR1 is MNHEY and CDR2 SVGAGI. This CDR3 has 15 residues. V gave up 0 bases and J gave up 6 bases, with 12 bases separating them. The DNA for the CDR3 is TGTGCCAGCAGTTACTCAAGACACCCCGCCAATGAGCAGTTCTTC. It yields the protein CASSYSRHPANEQFF.

There are many counts of this clonotype. V and J are TRBV6-1 and TRBJ1-1, with 10 positions matching TRBD1. CDR1 MNHNS and CDR2 SASEGT come from the germline V gene. J lost 6 bases, V lost 6 bases, and 10 bases had no gene match. The CDR3 has 15 residues. As DNA, the CDR3 is TGTGCCAGCAGCCGCTCTGGGGACAGGGGAGCTGAAGCTTTCTTT. Translating it yields CASSRSGDRGAEAFF.

This clonotype turned up a few times. CDR3 amino acids: CASSYWGGTEAFF. Here the CDR3 DNA reads TGCGCCAGCAGTTATTGGGGCGGCACTGAAGCTTTCTTT. The J gene is TRBJ1-1, the V gene TRBV5-1; maybe TRBD1 (5 bases). The CDR3 is 13 amino acids. Germline V gene lookup returns CDR1 SGHRS and CDR2 YFSETQ. V lost 5 bases to trimming and J lost 4 bases, with 12 bases between them. Drawing the rest from reference TRBV5-1 and TRBJ1-1, the complete variable domain is KAGVTQTPRYLIKTRGQQVTLSCSPISGHRSVSWYQQTPGQGLQFLFEYFSETQRNKGNFPGRFSGRQFSNSRSEMNVSTLELGDSALYLCASSYWGGTEAFFGQGTRLTVV.

This clonotype has a count of ten or more. V is TRBV7-2 and J is TRBJ1-1; tentative D call: TRBD1 (6 bases). V gave up 3 bases and J gave up 5 bases, with 13 bases separating them. Germline CDR1 reads SGHTA; CDR2 reads FQGNSA. This CDR3 comprises 14 residues. The CDR3 here is CASSFTTGGTEAFF. CDR3 sequence (DNA): TGTGCCAGCAGCTTTACGACAGGAGGGACTGAAGCTTTCTTT. Full variable domain (rest looked up from reference TRBV7-2 and TRBJ1-1): GAGVSQSPSNKVTEKGKDVELRCDPISGHTALYWYRQSLGQGLEFLIYFQGNSAPDKSGLPSDRFSAERTGGSVSTLTIQRTQQEDSAVYLCASSFTTGGTEAFFGQGTRLTVV.

The table lists this clonotype with many counts. This chain links TRBV5-6 with TRBJ2-2; a possible D gene is TRBD1 (6 bases). The ends were cut back, 1 base at V and 6 bases at J, with 13 bases in the middle. This CDR3 region has 15 residues. Germline loops: CDR1 SGHDT, CDR2 YYEEEE. The chain's CDR3 is CASSLFNRAPGELFF. CDR3 DNA: TGTGCCAGCAGCTTGTTTAACAGGGCCCCCGGGGAGCTGTTTTTT.

At least ten counts were recorded for this clonotype. The chain links TRBV12-3 or TRBV12-4 to TRBJ2-7, with 13 bases fitting TRBD2. This CDR3 contains 15 residues. J was trimmed by 6 bases and V by 5 bases; bases with no gene match: 7. CDR3 coding DNA: TGTGCCAGCAGTGATGGACTAGCGGGGGTGGGCGAGCAGTACTTC. Translation: CASSDGLAGVGEQYF.

This clonotype occurred many times. This chain connects TRBV7-8 to TRBJ2-3; 13 nucleotides match TRBD2. V shed 5 bases and J 2 bases; nucleotides not matched to a gene: 4. CDR3 size: 16 residues. Germline V lookup: CDR1 SGHVS, CDR2 FQNEAQ. This chain's CDR3 is CASSAGLAGVTDTQYF. CDR3 sequence (DNA): TGTGCCAGCAGCGCAGGACTAGCGGGGGTCACAGATACGCAGTATTTT.

In its sample, this clonotype was seen many times. This sequence joins TRBV28 and TRBJ2-7, with 10 bases aligning to TRBD1. This CDR3 spans 16 amino acids. Per germline, CDR1 MDHEN and CDR2 SYDVKM. The V gene end was trimmed by 5 bases and the J gene end by 3 bases; junction bases not matched to a gene: 10. In nucleotides, the CDR3 is TGTGCCAGCAGTAACTCGGGACAGGGGCACTTCTACGAGCAGTACTTC. Protein sequence: CASSNSGQGHFYEQYF. The whole variable domain, remainder taken from reference TRBV28 and TRBJ2-7, is DVKVTQSSRYLVKRTGEKVFLECVQDMDHENMFWYRQDPGLGLRLIYFSYDVKMKEKGDIPEGYSVSREKKERFSLILESASTNQTSMYLCASSNSGQGHFYEQYFGPGTRLTVT.

This sequence joins TRBV29-1 and TRBJ1-2; D not certain. The CDR3 is 11 residues long. Germline CDR1 and CDR2: SQVTM and ANQGSEA. Trimming took 7 bases from V and 3 from J, leaving 9 bases between them. This CDR3 reads CSGSTYYGYTF. In DNA, the CDR3 is TGCAGCGGCTCGACCTACTATGGCTACACCTTC.

This clonotype occurred many times. The chain employs TRBV6-1 and TRBJ2-7, with 9 nucleotides matching TRBD1. This CDR3 comprises 15 residues. V lost 5 bases and J lost 4; bases outside the gene matches: 9. Germline V gene data show CDR1 as MNHNS and CDR2 as SASEGT. The chain's CDR3 is CASSLTGTGTYEQYF. The CDR3 DNA is TGTGCCAGCAGTTTAACCGGGACAGGGACTTACGAGCAGTACTTC.

This clonotype was found once. This chain uses TRBV20-1 with TRBJ2-7; 9 bases match TRBD1. The CDR3 contains 13 residues. Germline CDR1 is DFQATT and CDR2 is SNEGSKA (reference sequence). J gave up 5 bases and V 6 bases, and 8 bases lay outside the gene matches. The CDR3 is CSAGQGLSNEQYF. For the CDR3, the DNA is TGCAGTGCCGGACAGGGGCTTTCCAACGAGCAGTACTTC.